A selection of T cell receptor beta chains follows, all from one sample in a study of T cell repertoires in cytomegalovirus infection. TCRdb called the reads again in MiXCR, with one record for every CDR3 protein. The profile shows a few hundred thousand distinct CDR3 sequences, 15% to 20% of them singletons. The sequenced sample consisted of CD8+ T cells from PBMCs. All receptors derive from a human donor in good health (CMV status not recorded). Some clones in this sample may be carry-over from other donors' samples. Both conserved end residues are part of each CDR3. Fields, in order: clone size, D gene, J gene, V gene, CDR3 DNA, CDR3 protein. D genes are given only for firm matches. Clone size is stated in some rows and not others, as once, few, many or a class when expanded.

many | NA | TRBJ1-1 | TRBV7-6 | TGTGCCAGCAGCTCTCCCCCGTTTACTGAAGCTTTCTTT | CASSSPPFTEAFF
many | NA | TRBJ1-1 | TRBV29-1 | TGCAGCGTTGAAGACCTCGGGGGCGGGGACACTGAAGCTTTCTTT | CSVEDLGGGDTEAFF
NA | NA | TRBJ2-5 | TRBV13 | TGTGCCAGCAGTATAGGAGGGGACCAAGAGACCCAGTACTTC | CASSIGGDQETQYF
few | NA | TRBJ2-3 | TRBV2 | TGTGCCAGCAGTGATCGTGGGGATACGCAGTATTTT | CASSDRGDTQYF
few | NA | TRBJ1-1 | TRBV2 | TGTGCCAGCAGGACACAGGGGAACACTGAAGCTTTCTTT | CASRTQGNTEAFF
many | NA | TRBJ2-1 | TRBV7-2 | TGTGCCAGCAGCTTAGCGCTCGGGTTAGTATACAGGGACGAGGAAGACCTTAGTAATGAGCAGTTCTTC | CASSLALGLVYRDEEDLSNEQFF
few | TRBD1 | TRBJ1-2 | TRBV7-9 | TGTGCCAGCAGCGGGGACAGAATATATGGCTACACCTTC | CASSGDRIYGYTF
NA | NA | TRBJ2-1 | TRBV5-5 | TGTGCCAGCAGCCCGGCCTATGAGCAGTTCTTC | CASSPAYEQFF
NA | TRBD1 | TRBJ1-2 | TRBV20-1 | TGCAGTGCCCAGGGACAGGTCACGATGTCGGCCTATGGCTACACCTTC | CSAQGQVTMSAYGYTF
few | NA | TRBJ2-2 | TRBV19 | TGTGCCAGTAGAAGTGGGGAGCTGTTTTTT | CASRSGELFF
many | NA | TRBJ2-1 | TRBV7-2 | TGTGCCAGCAGCCAGGGTTCCTACAATGAGCAGTTCTTC | CASSQGSYNEQFF
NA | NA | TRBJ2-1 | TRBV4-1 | TGCGCCAGCGAACCTTCCTTGGGGGTTCGAAACAATGAGCAGTTCTTC | CASEPSLGVRNNEQFF
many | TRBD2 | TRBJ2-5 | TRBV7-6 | TGTGCCAGCAGCATGCGACTAGCGGGGCACCAAGAGACCCAGTACTTC | CASSMRLAGHQETQYF
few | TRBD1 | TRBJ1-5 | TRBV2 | TGTGCCAGCAGTGATCAGGGGGGACGCAATCAGCCCCAGCATTTT | CASSDQGGRNQPQHF
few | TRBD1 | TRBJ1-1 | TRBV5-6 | TGTGCCAGCAGCAAGGGACAGGGTGGAACTGAAGCTTTCTTT | CASSKGQGGTEAFF
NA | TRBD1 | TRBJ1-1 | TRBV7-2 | TGTGCCAGCAGCCTTAAGACAGGGGGCAGGGGCACTGAAGCTTTCTTT | CASSLKTGGRGTEAFF
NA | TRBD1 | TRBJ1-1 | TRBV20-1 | TGCAGTGCCGTGACAGGGGGGACTGAAGCTTTCTTT | CSAVTGGTEAFF
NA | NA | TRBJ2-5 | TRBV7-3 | TGTGCCAGCAGCTTAGCGTATTGGGGGCCAGAGACCCAGTACTTC | CASSLAYWGPETQYF
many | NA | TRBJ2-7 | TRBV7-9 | TGTGCCAGCAGCCACGACGGCTACGAGCAGTACTTC | CASSHDGYEQYF
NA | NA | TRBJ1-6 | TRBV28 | TGTGCCAGCACCCTTTCGAGGTTAAGTCCTCAAAGCTCCTATAATTCACCCCTCCACTTT | CASTLSRLSPQSSYNSPLHF
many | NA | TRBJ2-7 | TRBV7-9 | TGTGCCAGCAGCTTATCCGATCCCTACGAGCAGTACTTC | CASSLSDPYEQYF
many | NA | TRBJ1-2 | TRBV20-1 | TGCAGTGTCAAACACCTGGGCCTCAATAATGGCTACACCTTC | CSVKHLGLNNGYTF
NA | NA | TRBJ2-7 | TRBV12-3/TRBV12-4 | TGTGCCAGCAGACCCTACCGGGACTCCTACGAGCAGTACTTC | CASRPYRDSYEQYF
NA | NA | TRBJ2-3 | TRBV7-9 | TGTGCCAGCAGCCGCCTGGGGCACATTTATACAGATACGCAGTATTTT | CASSRLGHIYTDTQYF
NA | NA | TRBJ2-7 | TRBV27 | TGTGCCAGCAGCCATGCAGGGCTGGGTAGGAACGAGCAGTACTTC | CASSHAGLGRNEQYF
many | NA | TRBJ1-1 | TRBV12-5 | TGTGCTAGTGGTTTCGGGGGGCCGAACACTGAAGCTTTCTTT | CASGFGGPNTEAFF
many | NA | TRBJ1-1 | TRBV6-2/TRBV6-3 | TGTGCCAGCAGTTACTCGAGAGCGAACACTGAAGCTTTCTTT | CASSYSRANTEAFF
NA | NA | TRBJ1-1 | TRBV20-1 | TGCAGTGCTAGAGATGTTTTCGGGATTATGAACACTGAAGCTTTCTTT | CSARDVFGIMNTEAFF
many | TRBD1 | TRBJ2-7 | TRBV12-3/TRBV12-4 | TGTGCCAGCAGCGGGCCAGGGGGCCTATACGAGCAGTGCTTC | CASSGPGGLYEQCF
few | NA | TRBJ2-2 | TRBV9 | TGTGCCAGCAGCGTCACCGGGACTCAAAACACCGGGGAGCTGTTTTTT | CASSVTGTQNTGELFF
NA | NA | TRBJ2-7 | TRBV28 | TGTGCCAGCAGTTTAGTTTTGCAGGGGAGAATCGAGCAGTACTTC | CASSLVLQGRIEQYF
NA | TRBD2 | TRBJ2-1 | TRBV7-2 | TGTGCCAGCAGCCAGAGCGGGAGAATGGGCAATGAGCAGTTCTTC | CASSQSGRMGNEQFF
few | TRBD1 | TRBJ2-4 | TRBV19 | TGTGCCAGTAGTAACCGACAGGGGGAAAACATTCAGTACTTC | CASSNRQGENIQYF
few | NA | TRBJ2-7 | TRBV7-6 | TGTGCCAGCAGCCACCGACAGATTTACGAGCAGTACTTC | CASSHRQIYEQYF
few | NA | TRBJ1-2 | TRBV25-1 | TGTGCCAGCAGTAACCTACAGGGAATTGACTATGGCTACACCTTC | CASSNLQGIDYGYTF